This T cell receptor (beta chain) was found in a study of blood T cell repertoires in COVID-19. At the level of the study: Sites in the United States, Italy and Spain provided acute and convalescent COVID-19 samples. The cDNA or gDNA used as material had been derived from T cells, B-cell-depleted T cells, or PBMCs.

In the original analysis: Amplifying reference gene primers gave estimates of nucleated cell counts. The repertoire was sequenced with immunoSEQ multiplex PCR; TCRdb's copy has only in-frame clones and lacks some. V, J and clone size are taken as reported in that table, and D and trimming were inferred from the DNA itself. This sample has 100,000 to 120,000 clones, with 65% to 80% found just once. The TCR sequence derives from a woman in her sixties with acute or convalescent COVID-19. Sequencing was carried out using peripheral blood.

The CDR3, as DNA: TGTGCCAGCAGTCGACAGGGTGGTCATTCACCCCTCCACTTT. It is translated as CASSRQGGHSPLHF. V gene TRBV6-5 combines with J gene TRBJ1-6, with 7 bases matching TRBD1. The germline V gene has CDR1 MNHEY and CDR2 SVGAGI. The CDR3 is 14 amino acids. The V gene end was trimmed by 5 bases and the J gene end by 8 bases; junction bases not matched to a gene: 6.